The entry that follows covers one TCR beta chain sequence. Its specificity is not known. The method was immunoSEQ multiplex PCR; TCRdb's version includes in-frame clones alone and lacks a portion of them. The profile covers 150,000 or so clones, with over 90% appearing a single time and roughly 3.5% taken by the ten largest. These data are taken from a study of T cell responses to AZD1222 COVID-19 vaccine. Study-level findings and limits: Most donors were white British and more were female, and clonal diversity was possibly underestimated. It was only a handful of AZD1222 recipients who were seropositive at baseline.

The source was peripheral blood, collected 28 days after the second AZD1222 dose. The receptor's source is an adult who received the AZD1222 COVID-19 vaccine.

The CDR3 nucleotides read TGTGCCAGCAGCCCAACTAGCGGGCAGTCCTACGAGCAGTACTTC. Its protein is CASSPTSGQSYEQYF. This rearrangement joins TRBV7-6 to TRBJ2-7; the match to TRBD2 covers 9 bases. Germline CDR1 SGHVS, CDR2 FNYEAQ. This CDR3 is built from 15 residues. The V gene end was trimmed by 5 bases and the J gene end by 1 base; junction bases not matched to a gene: 6. Using reference TRBV7-6 and TRBJ2-7 for the parts outside the CDR3, the full variable domain is GAGVSQSPRYKVTKRGQDVALRCDPISGHVSLYWYRQALGQGPEFLTYFNYEAQQDKSGLPNDRFSAERPEGSISTLTIQRTEQRDSAMYRCASSPTSGQSYEQYFGPGTRLTVT.